This T cell receptor beta chain was identified during a study of T cell repertoires in cytomegalovirus infection. Study-level information: The study used recently identified HLA-C-restricted and well-studied HLA-B-restricted CMV epitopes. CMV infection plus the matching HLA type was flagged by public TCR beta signatures.

Germline CDR1 is MDHEN and CDR2 is SYDVKM. The CDR3 is made up of 16 amino acids. V was clipped by 4 bases and J by 5 bases, with 17 bases between them. Findings and limits, study-wide: Across the ex vivo response, the dominant clonotypes were HLA-C-restricted CMV-specific TCR beta clonotypes. Summed public TCR beta family frequency identified CMV carriers bearing the relevant HLA.

As concerns this clonotype: As yet, its antigen is unknown.

TCRdb reprocessed the reads with MiXCR, giving one entry per CDR3 protein. Of 110,000 or so distinct CDR3 sequences listed, 30% to 35% were seen once; the top ten hold 41%. The clonotype comes from a human donor in good health (CMV status not recorded). Some clones in this sample may be carry-over from other donors' samples. The sequenced sample was CD8+ T cells from cultured PBMCs, obtained from culture after CMV antigen stimulation. The gene calls are TRBV28 and TRBJ2-2; D is uncertain. CDR3 in DNA: TGTGCCAGCAGTTACCTTACGGTTACCTTTACCGGGGAGCTGTTTTTT. It translates to CASSYLTVTFTGELFF.